This T cell receptor (beta chain) stems from a study of blood T cell repertoires in COVID-19. Study information: Nucleic acid was either cDNA or gDNA, and it came from T cells, B-cell-depleted T cells, or PBMCs.

Sequencing was performed with immunoSEQ multiplex PCR; in TCRdb, only in-frame clones are kept and a portion is missing. The sample has roughly 320,000 clones, 90% to 95% seen once. The clonotype comes from a woman aged 25 to 39 who had been exposed to COVID-19. Sequenced input: PBMCs or T cells enriched from blood (not recorded which).

The CDR3 DNA reads as TGTGCTAGTATAGGACAGGGGATCACCGGGGAGCTGTTTTTT. This translates into CASIGQGITGELFF. The chain recombines TRBV12-5 with TRBJ2-2; 9 positions match TRBD1. The V segment lost 8 bases and the J segment 4 bases; nucleotides outside the gene matches: 5. Germline V gene data show CDR1 as LGHNT and CDR2 as FRNRAP. The CDR3 length is 14 residues.